What follows describes a single T cell receptor (beta chain). Participant age was about 18 to 95 years, and participants resided in fewer than 25 US areas. Cohort 3 recovery required two negative PCRs, clearance, or symptom resolution. These data originate in a study of blood T cell repertoires in COVID-19. Study context: PBMCs, B-cell-depleted T cells, or T cells provided the cDNA or gDNA that made up the material.

CDR3 length: 13 residues. Germline-derived CDR1 and CDR2 are LNHDA and SQIVND (reference sequence). The trim removed 3 bases at V and 6 bases at J, leaving 4 bases unmatched. Repertoires were generated with immunoSEQ multiplex PCR, while TCRdb's copy carries only in-frame clones and drops some. The table has fewer than 300,000 clones, around 90% seen once; the top ten hold roughly 1.1%. What was sequenced was PBMCs or T cells enriched from blood (not recorded which). The chain recombines TRBV19 with TRBJ2-7, with 8 bases fitting TRBD1. The TCR originated in a woman in her 30s who had recovered from COVID-19. Written as DNA, the CDR3 is TGTGCCAGTAGTATTCAGGGGGCCGGCGAGCAGTACTTC. Translated: CASSIQGAGEQYF. The whole variable domain, filled in from reference TRBV19 and TRBJ2-7, reads DGGITQSPKYLFRKEGQNVTLSCEQNLNHDAMYWYRQDPGQGLRLIYYSQIVNDFQKGDIAEGYSVSREKKESFPLTVTSAQKNPTAFYLCASSIQGAGEQYFGPGTRLTVT.